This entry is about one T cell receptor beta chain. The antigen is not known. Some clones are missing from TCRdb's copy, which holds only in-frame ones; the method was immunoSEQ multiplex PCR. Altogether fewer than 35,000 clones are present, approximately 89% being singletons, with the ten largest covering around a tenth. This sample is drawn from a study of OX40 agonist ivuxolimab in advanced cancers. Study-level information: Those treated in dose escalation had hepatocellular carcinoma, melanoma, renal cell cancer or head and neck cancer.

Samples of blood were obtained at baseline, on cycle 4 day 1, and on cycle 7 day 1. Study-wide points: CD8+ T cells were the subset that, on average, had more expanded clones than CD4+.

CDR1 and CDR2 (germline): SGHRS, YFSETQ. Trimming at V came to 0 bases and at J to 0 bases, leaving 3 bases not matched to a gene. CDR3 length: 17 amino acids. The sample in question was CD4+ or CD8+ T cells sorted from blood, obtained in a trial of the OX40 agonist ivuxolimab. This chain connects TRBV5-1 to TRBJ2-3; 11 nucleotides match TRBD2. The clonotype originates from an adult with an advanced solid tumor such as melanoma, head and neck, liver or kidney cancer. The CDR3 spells CASSLAASGGSTDTQYF. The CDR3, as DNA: TGCGCCAGCAGCTTGGCGGCTAGCGGGGGGAGCACAGATACGCAGTATTTT.